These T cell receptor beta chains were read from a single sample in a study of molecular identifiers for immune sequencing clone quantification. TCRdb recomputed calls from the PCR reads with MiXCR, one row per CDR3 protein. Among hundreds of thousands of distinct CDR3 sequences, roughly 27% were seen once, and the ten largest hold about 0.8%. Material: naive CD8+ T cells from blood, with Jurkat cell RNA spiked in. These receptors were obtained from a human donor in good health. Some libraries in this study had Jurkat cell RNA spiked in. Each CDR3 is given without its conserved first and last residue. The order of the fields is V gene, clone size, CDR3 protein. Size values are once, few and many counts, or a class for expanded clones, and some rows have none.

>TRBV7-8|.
ASSNHAGSYNEQF
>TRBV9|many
ASSAGTGTAEAF
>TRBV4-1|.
ASSRLGPAAAF
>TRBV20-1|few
SPQRGDSYEQY
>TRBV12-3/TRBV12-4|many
ASSATGQGNQPQH
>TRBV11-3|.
ASSLTGTGVKDTQY
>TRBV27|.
ASSSMSGITDTQY
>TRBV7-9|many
ASSLGTGDSPLH
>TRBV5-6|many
ASSLGSGNEKLF
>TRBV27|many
ASSFLAGGRRTGELF
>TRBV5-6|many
ASSLGQGRRETQY
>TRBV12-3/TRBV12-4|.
ASSPGHKLF
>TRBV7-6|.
AGSPGWGTEAF